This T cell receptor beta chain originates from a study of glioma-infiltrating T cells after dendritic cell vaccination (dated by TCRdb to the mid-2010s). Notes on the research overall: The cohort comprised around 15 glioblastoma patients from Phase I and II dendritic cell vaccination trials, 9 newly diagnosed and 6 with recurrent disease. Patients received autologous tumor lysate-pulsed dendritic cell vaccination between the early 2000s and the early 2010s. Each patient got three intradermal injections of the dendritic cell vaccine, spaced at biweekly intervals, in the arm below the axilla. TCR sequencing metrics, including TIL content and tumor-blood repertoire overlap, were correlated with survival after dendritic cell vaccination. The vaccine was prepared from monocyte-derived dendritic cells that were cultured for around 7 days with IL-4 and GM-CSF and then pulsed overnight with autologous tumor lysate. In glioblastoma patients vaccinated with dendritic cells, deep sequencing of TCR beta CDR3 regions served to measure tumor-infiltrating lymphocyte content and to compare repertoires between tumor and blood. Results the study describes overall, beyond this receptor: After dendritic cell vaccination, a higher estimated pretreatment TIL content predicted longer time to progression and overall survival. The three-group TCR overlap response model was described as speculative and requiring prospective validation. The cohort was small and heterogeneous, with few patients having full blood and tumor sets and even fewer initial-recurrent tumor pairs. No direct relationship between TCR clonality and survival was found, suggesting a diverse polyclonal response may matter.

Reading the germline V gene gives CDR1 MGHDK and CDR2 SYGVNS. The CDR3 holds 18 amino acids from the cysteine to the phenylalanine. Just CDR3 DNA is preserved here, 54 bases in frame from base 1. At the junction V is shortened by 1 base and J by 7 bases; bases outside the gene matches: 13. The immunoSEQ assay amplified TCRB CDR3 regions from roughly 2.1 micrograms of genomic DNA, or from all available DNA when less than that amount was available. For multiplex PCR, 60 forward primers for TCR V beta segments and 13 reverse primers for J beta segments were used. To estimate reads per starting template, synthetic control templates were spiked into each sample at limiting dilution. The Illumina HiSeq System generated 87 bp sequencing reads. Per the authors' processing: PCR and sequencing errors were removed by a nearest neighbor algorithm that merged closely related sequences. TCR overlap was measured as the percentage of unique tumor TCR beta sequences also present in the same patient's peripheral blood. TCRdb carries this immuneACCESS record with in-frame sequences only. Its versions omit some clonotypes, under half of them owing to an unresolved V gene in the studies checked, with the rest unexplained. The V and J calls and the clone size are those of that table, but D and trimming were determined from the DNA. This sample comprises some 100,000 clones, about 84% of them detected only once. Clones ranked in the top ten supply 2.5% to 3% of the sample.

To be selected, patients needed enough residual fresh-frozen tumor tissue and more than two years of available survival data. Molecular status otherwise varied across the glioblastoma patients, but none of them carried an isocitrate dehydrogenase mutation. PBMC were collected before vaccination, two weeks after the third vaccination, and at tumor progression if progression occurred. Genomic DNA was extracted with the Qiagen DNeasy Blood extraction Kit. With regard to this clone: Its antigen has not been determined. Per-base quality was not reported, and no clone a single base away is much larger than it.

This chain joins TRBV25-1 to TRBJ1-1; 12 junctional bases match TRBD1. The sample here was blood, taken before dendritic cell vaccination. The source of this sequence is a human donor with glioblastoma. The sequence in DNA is TGTGCCAGCAGTGAATGGAGGGGGACAGGGGGCGCGCAGGGTGAAGCTTTCTTT. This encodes CASSEWRGTGGAQGEAFF.